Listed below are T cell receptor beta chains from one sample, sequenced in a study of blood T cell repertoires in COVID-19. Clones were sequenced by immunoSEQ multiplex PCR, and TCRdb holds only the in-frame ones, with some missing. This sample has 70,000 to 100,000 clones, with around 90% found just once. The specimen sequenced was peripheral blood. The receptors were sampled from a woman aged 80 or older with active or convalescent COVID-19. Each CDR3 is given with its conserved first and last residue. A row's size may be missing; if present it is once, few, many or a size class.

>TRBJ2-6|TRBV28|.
CASSLLAGGANVLTF
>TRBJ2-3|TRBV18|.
CASSPANEADTQYF
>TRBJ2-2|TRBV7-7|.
CASSSGQGRTGELFF
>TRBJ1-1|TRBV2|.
CASSQRTGGAETEAFF
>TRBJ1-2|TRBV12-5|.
CASGPGQGVYGYTF
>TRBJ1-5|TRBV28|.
CASSPGGSQPQHF
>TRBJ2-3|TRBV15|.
CATSSPGDTQYF
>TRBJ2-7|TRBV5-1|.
CASSVNGAGNEQYF
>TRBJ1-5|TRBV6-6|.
CASNTGTAHQPQHF
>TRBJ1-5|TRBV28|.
CASSLGLSNQPQHF
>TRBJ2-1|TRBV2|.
CASNPGQDYNEQFF
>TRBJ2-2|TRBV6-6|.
CASSRSGTGVSGGELFF
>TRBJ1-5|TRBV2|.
CASRRTDHLNQPQHF
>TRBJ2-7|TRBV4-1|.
CASSQAGTGIYEQYF
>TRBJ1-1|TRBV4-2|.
CASSQAPDTEAFF
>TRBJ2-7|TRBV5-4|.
CASSSTTGTKIDEQYF
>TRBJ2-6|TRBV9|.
CASSVVAVTGSGANVLTF
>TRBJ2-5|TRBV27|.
CASRESFTGGRETQYF
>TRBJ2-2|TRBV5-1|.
CVSSSLAGERLFF
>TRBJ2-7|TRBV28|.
CASSLTGPYEQYF
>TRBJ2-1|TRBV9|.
CASSVDPGEVFWRFF
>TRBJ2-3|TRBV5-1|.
CASSQIPTSTDTQYF
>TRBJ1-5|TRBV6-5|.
CASFGQVGQPQHF
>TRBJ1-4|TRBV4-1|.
CASSQGLQSTNEKLFF
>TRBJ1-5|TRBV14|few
CASSRTVDQPQHF
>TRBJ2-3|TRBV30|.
CAWSAGGGTDTQYF
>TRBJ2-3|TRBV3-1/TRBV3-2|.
CASSQSPGSDTDTQYF
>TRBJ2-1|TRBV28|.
CASSFEGLGHEQFF
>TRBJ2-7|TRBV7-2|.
CASSLNGLAGEQYF
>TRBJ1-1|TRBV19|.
CASSSGRNLQNTEAFF
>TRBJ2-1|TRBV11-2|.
CASSSPLTDSHNEQFF
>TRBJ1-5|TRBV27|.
CASRQSGQPQHF
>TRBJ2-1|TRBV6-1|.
CASSDGLGYEQFF
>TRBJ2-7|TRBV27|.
CASSFSGVEQYF
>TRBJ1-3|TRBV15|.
CATRGHFSGNTIYF
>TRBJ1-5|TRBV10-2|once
CASGGGLDNQPQHF
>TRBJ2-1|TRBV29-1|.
CSVESGRRDEQFF
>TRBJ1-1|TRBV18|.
CASSPRQNTEAFF
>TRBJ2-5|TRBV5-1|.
CASSLQGALETQYF
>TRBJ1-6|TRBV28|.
CASSFRHNGGSPLHF
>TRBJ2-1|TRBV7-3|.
CASSPSGSSYNEQFF
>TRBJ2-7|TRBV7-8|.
CASSLALGLAVGSGQYF
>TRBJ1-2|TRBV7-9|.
CASSPEGNYGYTF
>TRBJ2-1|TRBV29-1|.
CSVKGLAGSNEQFF
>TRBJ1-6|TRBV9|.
CASSFPGTGASPLHF
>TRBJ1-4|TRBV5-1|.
CASSLGQGNEKLFF
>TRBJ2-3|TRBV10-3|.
CAISQSRGRGGATTDTQYF
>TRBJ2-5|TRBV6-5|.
CASSSPGAETQYF
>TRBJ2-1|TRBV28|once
CASSLSRDRAGNEQFF
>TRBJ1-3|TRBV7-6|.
CASSTPTGRGGRISGNTIYF